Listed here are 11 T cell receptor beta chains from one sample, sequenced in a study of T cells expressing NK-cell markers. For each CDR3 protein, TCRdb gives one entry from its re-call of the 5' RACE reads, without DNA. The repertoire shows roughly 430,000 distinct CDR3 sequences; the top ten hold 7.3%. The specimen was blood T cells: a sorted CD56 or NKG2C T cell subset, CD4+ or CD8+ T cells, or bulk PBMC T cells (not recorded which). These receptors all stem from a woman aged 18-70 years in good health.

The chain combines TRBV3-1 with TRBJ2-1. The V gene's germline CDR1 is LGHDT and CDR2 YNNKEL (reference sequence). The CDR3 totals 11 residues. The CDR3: CASSLSNEQFF.

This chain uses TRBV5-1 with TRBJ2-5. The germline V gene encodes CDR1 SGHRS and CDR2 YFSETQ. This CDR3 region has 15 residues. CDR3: CASSLGHGFQETQYF.

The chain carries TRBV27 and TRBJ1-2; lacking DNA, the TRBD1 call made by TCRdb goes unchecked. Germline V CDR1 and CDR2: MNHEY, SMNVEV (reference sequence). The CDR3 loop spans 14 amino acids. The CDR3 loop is CASRRTGGLEGYTF.

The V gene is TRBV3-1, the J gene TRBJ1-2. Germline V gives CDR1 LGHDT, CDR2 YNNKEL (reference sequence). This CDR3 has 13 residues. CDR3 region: CASSQGRGYGYTF.

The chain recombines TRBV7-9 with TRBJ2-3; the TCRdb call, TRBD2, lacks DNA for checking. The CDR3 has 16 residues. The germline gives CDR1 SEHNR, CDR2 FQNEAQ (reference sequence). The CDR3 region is CASSLSGRTKADTQYF.

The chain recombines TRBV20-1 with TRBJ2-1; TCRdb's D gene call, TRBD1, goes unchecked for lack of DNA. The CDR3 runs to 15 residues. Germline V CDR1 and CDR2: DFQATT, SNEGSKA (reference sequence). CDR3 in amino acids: CSARDFGTPYNEQFF.

The CDR3 protein is CSVEIPIGELFF. The chain employs TRBV29-1 and TRBJ2-2. CDR3 length equals 12 residues. Per germline, CDR1 SQVTM and CDR2 ANQGSEA.

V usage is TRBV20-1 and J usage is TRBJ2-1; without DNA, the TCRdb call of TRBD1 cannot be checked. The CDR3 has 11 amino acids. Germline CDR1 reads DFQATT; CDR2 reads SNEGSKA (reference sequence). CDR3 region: CSASRGNEQFF.

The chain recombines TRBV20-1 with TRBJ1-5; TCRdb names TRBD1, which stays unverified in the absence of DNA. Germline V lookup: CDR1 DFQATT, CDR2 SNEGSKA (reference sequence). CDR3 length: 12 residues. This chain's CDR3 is CSATRANQPQHF.

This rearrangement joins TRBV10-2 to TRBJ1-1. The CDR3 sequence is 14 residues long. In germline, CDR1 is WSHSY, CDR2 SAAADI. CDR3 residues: CASSDQDKDTEAFF.

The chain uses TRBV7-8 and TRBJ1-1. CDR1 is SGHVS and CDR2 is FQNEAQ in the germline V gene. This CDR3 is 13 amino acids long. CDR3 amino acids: CASSLAETAKAFF.